This TCR beta chain was identified during a study of T-cell memory formation after mild COVID-19. Study background: In these data, TCR clusters were largely donor specific. Study observations and caveats: Day 15 to 85 contractors were CD4/CD8 balanced; later expanders leaned CD4+. Certain responding clones were present in pre-infection memory, suggesting participation of cross-reactive memory.

This clonotype turned up a few times. What it binds is unknown. One entry per CDR3 protein results from TCRdb running MiXCR on the 5' RACE reads. The data hold some 57,000 distinct CDR3 sequences, with 9% to 15% observed a single time. The receptor comes from a man younger than 35 who had mild COVID-19 (a few samples of this study predate the infection). Cell type and time point are not known. Input material: PBMCs or a T cell subset sorted from them (not recorded which).

CDR3 sequence reads: CASSPGGQSYGYTF. CDR3 nucleotides: TGTGCCAGCAGCCCCGGGGGCCAGAGCTATGGCTACACCTTC. The chain couples TRBV7-2 to TRBJ1-2; D might be TRBD1 (6 bases). V was cut by 5 bases and J by 4 bases, with 14 bases left in between. CDR3 length: 14 residues. Germline CDR1 reads SGHTA; CDR2 reads FQGNSA.